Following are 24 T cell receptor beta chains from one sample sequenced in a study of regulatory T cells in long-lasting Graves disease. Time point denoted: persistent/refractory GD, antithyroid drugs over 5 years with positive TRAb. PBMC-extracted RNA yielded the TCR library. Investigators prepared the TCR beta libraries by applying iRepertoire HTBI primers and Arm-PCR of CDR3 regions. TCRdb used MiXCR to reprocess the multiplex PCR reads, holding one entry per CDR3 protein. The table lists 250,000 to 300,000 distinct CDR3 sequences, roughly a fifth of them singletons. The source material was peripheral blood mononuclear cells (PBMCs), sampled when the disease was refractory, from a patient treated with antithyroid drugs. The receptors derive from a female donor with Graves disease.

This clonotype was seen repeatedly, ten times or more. CDR3 protein: CASSVYGDSGSAETQYF. The CDR3 DNA reads as TGTGCCAGCAGCGTTTATGGTGATAGCGGGAGTGCGGAGACCCAGTACTTC. The rearrangement links TRBV9 to TRBJ2-5; TRBD2 agrees at 9 bases. The CDR3 loop spans 17 amino acids. Germline CDR1 and CDR2: SGDLS and YYNGEE. Trimming took 2 bases from V and 5 from J; bases not matched to a gene: 13.

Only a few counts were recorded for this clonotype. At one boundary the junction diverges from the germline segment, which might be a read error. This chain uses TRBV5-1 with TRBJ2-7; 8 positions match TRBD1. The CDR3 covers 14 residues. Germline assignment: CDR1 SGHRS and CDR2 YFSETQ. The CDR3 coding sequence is TGCGCCGGCAGCGCCGGGACAGGACTCTACGAGCAGTACTTC. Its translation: CAGSAGTGLYEQYF.

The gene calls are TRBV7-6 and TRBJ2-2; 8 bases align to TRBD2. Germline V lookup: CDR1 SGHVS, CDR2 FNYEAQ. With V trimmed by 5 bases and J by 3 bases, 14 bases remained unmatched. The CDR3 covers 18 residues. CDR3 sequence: CASSHVGAGALDTGELFF. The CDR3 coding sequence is TGTGCCAGCAGCCACGTGGGAGCGGGAGCTTTAGACACCGGGGAGCTGTTTTTT.

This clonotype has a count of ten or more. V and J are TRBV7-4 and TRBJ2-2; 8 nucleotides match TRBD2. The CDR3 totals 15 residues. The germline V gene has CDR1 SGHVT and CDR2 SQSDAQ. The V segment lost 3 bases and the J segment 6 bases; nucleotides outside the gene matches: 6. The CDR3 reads CASSFDGRASGELFF. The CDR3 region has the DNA TGTGCCAGCAGCTTCGACGGGAGGGCCTCCGGGGAGCTGTTTTTT. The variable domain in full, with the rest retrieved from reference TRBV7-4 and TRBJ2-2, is GAGVSQSPRYKVAKRGRDVALRCDSISGHVTLYWYRQTLGQGSEVLTYSQSDAQRDKSGRPSGRFSAERPERSVSTLKIQRTEQGDSAVYLCASSFDGRASGELFFGEGSRLTVL.

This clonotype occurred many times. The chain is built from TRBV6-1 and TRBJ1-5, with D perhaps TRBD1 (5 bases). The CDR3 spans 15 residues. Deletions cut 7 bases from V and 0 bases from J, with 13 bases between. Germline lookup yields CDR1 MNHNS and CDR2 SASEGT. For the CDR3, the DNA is TGTGCCAGCAAAATGACAGCAGATAGCAATCAGCCCCAGCATTTT. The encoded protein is CASKMTADSNQPQHF.

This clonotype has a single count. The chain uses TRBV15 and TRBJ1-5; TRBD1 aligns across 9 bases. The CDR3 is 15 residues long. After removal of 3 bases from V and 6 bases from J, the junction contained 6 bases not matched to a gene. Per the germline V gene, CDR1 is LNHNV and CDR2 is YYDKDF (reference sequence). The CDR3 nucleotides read TGTGCCACCAGCAGCGGACAGGGGACAGGTCAGCCCCAGCATTTT. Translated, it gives CATSSGQGTGQPQHF.

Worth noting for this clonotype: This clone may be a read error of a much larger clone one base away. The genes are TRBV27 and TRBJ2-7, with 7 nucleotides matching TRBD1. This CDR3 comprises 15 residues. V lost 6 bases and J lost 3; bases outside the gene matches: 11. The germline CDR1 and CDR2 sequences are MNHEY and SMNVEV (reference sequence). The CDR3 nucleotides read TGTGCCAGCAGGGCCCGGACAGGCTGGAACTACGAGCAGTACTTC. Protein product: CASRARTGWNYEQYF.

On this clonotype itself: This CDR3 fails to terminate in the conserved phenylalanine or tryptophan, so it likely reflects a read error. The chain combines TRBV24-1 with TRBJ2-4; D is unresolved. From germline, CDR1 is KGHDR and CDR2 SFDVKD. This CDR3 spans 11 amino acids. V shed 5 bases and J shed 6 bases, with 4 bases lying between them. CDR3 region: CATSGGNIQYL. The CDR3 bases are TGTGCCACCAGTGGGGGAAACATTCAGTACCTC.

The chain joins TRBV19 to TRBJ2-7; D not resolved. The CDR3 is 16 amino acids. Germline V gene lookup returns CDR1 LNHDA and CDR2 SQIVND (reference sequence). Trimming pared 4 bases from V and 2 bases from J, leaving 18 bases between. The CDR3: CASSNHLVASTYEQYF. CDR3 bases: TGTGCCAGTAGTAACCACCTGGTTGCGTCAACCTACGAGCAGTACTTC. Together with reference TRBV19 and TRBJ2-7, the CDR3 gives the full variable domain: DGGITQSPKYLFRKEGQNVTLSCEQNLNHDAMYWYRQDPGQGLRLIYYSQIVNDFQKGDIAEGYSVSREKKESFPLTVTSAQKNPTAFYLCASSNHLVASTYEQYFGPGTRLTVT.

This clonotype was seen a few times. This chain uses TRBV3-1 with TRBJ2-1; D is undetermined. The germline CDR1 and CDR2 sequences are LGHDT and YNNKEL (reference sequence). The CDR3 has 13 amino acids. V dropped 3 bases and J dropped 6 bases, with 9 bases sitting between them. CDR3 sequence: CASSHWTANEQFF. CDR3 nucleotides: TGTGCCAGCAGCCACTGGACCGCCAATGAGCAGTTCTTC.

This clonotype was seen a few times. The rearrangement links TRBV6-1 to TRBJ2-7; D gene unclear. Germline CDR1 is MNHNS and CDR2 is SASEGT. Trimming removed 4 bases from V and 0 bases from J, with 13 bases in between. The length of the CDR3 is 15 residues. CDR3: CASSVERASSYEQYF. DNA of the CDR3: TGTGCCAGCAGTGTTGAACGGGCCAGCTCCTACGAGCAGTACTTC.

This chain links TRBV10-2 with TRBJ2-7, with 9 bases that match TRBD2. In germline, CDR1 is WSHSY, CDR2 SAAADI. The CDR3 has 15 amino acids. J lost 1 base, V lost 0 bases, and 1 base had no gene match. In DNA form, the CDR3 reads TGCGCCAGCAGTGAGTCGGCGGGAGGGTCCTACGAGCAGTACTTC. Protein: CASSESAGGSYEQYF.

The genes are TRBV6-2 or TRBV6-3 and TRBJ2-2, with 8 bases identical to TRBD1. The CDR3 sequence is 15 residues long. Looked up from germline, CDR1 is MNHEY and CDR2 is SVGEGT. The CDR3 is CAASPRQGITGELFF. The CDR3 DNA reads TGTGCTGCCAGCCCCCGACAGGGGATAACCGGGGAGCTGTTTTTT.

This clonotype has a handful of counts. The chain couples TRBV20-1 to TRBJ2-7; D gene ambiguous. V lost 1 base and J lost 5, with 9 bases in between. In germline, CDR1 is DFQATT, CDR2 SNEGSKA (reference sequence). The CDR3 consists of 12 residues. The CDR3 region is CSARVISHEQYF. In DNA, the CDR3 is TGCAGTGCTAGAGTTATTAGCCACGAGCAGTACTTC.

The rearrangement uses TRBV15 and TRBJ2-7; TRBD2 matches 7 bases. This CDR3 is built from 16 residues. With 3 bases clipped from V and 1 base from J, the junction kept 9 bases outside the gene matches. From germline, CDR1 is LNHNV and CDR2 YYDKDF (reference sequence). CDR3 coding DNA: TGTGCCACCAGCAGGTGGGGGACGGGGGGTTCCTACGAGCAGTACTTC. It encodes CATSRWGTGGSYEQYF.

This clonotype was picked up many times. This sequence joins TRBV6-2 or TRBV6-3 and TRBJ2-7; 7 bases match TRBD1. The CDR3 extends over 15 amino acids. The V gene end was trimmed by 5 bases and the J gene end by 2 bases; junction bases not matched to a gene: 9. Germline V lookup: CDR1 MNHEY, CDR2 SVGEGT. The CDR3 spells CASSEVWTGTYEQYF. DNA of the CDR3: TGTGCCAGCAGTGAAGTATGGACAGGTACCTACGAGCAGTACTTC.

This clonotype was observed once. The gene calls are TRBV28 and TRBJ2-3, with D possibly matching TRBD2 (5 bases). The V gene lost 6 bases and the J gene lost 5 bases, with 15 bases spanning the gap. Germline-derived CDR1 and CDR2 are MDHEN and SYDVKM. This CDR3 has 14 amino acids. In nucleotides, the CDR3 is TGTGCCAGCAGCAGATCTGTCGAGGGAGATACGCAGTATTTT. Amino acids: CASSRSVEGDTQYF.

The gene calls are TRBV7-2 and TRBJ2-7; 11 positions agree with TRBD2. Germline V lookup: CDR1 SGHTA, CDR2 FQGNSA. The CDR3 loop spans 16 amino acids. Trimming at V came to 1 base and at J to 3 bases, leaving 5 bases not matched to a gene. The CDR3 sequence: CASSLDPSGRNYEQYF. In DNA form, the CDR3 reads TGTGCCAGCAGCTTAGATCCTAGCGGGAGGAACTACGAGCAGTACTTC. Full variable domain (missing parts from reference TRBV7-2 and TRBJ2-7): GAGVSQSPSNKVTEKGKDVELRCDPISGHTALYWYRQSLGQGLEFLIYFQGNSAPDKSGLPSDRFSAERTGGSVSTLTIQRTQQEDSAVYLCASSLDPSGRNYEQYFGPGTRLTVT.

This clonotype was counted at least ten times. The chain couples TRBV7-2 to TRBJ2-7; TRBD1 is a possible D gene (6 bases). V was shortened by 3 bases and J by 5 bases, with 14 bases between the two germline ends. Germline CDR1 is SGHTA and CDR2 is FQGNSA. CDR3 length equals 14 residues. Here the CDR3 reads CASSFAGVYNEQYF. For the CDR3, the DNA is TGTGCCAGCAGCTTTGCAGGGGTATACAACGAGCAGTACTTC.

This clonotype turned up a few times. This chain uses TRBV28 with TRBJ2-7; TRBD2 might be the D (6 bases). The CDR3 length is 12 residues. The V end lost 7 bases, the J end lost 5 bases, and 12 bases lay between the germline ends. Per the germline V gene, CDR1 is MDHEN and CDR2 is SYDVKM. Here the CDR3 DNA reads TGTGCCAGCAACCCGGGGGTCGACGAGCAGTACTTC. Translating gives CASNPGVDEQYF.

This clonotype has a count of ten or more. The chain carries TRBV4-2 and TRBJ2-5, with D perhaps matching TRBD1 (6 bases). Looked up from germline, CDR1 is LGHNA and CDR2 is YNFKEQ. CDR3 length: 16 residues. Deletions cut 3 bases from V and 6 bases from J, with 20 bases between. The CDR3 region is CASSQLMDSGGQTQYF. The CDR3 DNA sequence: TGTGCCAGCAGCCAGTTAATGGACAGCGGCGGTCAGACCCAGTACTTC.

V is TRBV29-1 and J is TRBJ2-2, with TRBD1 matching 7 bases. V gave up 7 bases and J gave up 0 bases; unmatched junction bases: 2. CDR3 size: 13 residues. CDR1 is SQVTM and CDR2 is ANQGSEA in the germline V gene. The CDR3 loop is CSGQGANTGELFF. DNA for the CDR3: TGCAGCGGGCAGGGGGCGAACACCGGGGAGCTGTTTTTT.

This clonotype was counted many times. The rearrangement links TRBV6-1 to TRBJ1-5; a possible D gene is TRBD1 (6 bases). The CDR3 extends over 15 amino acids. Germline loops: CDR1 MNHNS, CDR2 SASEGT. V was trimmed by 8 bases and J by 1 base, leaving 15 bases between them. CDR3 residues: CASSKGGASNQPQHF. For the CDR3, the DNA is TGTGCCAGCTCTAAGGGGGGGGCCAGCAATCAGCCCCAGCATTTT.

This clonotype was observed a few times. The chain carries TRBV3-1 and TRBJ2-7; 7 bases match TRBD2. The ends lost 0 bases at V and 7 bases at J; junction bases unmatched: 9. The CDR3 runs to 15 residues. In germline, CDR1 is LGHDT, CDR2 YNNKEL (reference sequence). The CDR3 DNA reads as TGTGCCAGCAGCCAAGACCCAGCGGGGCCTCTTGAGCAGTACTTC. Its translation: CASSQDPAGPLEQYF.